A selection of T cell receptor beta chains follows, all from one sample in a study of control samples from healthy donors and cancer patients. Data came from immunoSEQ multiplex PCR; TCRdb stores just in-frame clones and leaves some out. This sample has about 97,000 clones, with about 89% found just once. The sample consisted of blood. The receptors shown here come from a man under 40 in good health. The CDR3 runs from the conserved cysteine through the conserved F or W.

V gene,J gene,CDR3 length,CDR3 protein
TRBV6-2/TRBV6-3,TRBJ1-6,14,CASSRQGMNSPLHF
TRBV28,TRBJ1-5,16,CASSSMDRLSNQPQHF
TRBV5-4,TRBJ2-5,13,CASSLWGLETQYF
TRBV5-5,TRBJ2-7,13,CASWHKETWEQYF
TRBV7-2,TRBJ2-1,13,CASSLYSYNEQFF
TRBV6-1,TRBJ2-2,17,CASSGTTGGPNTGELFF
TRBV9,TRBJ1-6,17,CASSVEVGGLINSPLHF
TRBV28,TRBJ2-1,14,CASTPQRGTRGQFF
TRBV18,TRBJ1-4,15,CASSPTRGADEKLFF
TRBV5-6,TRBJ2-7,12,CASSLGPREQYF
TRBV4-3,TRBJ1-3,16,CASSQDQQGDGNTIYF
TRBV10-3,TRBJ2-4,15,CAIRAATTPKNIQYF
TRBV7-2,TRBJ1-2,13,CASSLQDFRGYTF
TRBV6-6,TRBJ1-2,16,CASRTELRVEEHGYTF
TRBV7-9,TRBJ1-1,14,CASSLTRENTEAFF
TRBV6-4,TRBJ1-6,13,CASSDAPNSPLHF
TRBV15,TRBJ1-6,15,CATSRESGMNSPLHF
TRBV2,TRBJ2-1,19,CASSETERLAGLIYNEQFF
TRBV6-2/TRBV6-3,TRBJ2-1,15,CASSYAAGGQGEQFF
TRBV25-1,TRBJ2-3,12,CASRLSTDTQYF
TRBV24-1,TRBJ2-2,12,CATSDRDGELFF
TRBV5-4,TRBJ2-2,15,CASSLDTTNTGELFF
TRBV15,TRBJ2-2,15,CATSSGWGNAGELFF
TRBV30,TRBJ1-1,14,CAWSLGLQNTEAFF
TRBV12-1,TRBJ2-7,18,CASSPTGLADVTSYEQYF
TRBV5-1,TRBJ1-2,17,CASSLVGDDRELYGYTF
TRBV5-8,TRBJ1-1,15,CASSPSTWGNTEAFF
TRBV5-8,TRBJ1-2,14,CASSLGPGRHGYTF
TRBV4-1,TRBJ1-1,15,CASSQTSPRGTEAFF
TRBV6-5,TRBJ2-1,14,CASTPAQGYNEQFF
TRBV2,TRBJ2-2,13,CARQGPNTGELFF
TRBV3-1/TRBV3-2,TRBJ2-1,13,CASSHTQDNEQFF
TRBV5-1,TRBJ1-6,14,CASSREEKNSPLHF
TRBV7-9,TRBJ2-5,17,CASSPPIQDRFLETQYF
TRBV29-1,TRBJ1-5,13,CSVTTGNNQPQHF
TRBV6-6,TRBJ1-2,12,CASSSGDYGYTF
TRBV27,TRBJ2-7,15,CASSGTGTGAYEQYF
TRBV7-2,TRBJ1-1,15,CASSSRQGPNTEAFF
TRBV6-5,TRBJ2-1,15,CASSYSGLAGNEQFF
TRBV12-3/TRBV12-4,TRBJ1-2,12,CASSFGGYGYTF
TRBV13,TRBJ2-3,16,CASSRWRGVTTDTQYF
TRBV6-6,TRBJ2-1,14,CASSPRQGYNEQFF
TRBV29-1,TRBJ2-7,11,CSVDQAHEQYF
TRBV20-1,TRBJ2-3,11,CSSPDSDTQYF
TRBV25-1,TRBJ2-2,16,CASSDSRQGDTGELFF
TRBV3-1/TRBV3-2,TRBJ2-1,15,CASSLTGGSYNEQFF
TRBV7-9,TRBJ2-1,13,CASSLTVGAEQFF
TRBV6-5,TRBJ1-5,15,CASSPTGTVNQPQHF
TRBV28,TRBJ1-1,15,CASSPPAGRNTEAFF
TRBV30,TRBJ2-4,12,CAWSGAGNIQYF
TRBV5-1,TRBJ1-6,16,CASSWGTVAYNSPLHF
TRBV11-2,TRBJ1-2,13,CASTVTPNYGYTF
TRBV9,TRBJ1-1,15,CASSVATVKGTEAFF
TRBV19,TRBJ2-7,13,CASSKGSSYEQYF
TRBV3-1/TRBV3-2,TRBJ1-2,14,CASSQGTRDYGYTF
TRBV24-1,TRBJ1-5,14,CATSDLGDMQPQHF
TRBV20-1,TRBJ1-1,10,CSAIRAEAFF
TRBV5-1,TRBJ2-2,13,CASSWLGAGELFF
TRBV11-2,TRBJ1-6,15,CASSFTRLTNSPLHF
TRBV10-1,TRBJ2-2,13,CASSESHSGELFF